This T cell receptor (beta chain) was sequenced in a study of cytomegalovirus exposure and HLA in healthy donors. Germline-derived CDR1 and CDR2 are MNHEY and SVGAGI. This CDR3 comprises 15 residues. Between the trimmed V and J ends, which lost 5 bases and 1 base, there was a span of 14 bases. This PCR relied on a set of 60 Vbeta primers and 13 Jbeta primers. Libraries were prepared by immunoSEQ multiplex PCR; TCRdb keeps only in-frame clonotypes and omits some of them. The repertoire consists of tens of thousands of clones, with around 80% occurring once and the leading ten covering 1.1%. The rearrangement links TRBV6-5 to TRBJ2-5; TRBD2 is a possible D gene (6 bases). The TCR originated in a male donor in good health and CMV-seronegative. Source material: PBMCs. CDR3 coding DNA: TGTGCCAGCAGTCTTGGAGGGACCACCCAAGAGACCCAGTACTTC. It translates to CASSLGGTTQETQYF.